This T cell receptor beta chain was identified during a study of T cell repertoires in cytomegalovirus infection. This clonotype appeared a few times. What it recognizes is unknown. The CDR3 length is 16 residues. Germline V gene lookup returns CDR1 MNHEY and CDR2 SVGEGT. The V end lost 6 bases, the J end lost 3 bases, and 21 bases lay between the germline ends. From the reads, TCRdb called clonotypes with MiXCR, one entry per CDR3 protein. This sample has about 770,000 distinct CDR3 sequences, with just under 30% found just once. The J gene is TRBJ2-7, the V gene TRBV6-2 or TRBV6-3, with D uncertain. Sequenced material: cultured CD8+ T cells from PBMCs, taken from culture after CMV antigen stimulation. The source of this sequence is a human donor in good health (CMV status not recorded). Some clones in this sample may be carry-over from other donors' samples. This chain's CDR3 is CASSLPVGTRFYEQYF. The CDR3 nucleotides are TGTGCCAGCAGCCTACCCGTGGGTACGAGATTCTACGAGCAGTACTTC.